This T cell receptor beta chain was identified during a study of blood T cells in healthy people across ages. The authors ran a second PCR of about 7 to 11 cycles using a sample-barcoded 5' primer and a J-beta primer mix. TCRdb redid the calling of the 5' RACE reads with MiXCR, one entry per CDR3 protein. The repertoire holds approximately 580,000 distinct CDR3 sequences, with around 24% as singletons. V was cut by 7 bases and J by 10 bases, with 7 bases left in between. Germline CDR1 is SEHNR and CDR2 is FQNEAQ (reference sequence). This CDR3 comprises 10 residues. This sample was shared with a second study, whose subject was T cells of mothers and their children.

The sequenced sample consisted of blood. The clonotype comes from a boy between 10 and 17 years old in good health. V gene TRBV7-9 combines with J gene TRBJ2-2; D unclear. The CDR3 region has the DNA TGTGCCAGCAACCCCGAGGAGCTGTTTTTT. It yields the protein CASNPEELFF.